The table lists the clone carrying this T cell receptor (beta chain) with a count of one. The sample originates from a study of blood T cell repertoires in COVID-19. Study background: Acute-phase and convalescent COVID-19 samples originated in the United States, Italy and Spain. PBMCs, B-cell-depleted T cells, or T cells provided the cDNA or gDNA that made up the material.

The V gene end was trimmed by 5 bases and the J gene end by 4 bases; junction bases not matched to a gene: 11. This CDR3 comprises 16 residues. The germline gives CDR1 SGHTA, CDR2 FQGNSA. Per the authors' pipeline: Reference gene primer amplification in the assay estimated nucleated cell counts. Repertoires were generated with immunoSEQ multiplex PCR, while TCRdb's copy carries only in-frame clones and drops some. V and J calls and clone size come straight from that table; D and trimming were deduced from the DNA. The sample consists of around 150,000 clones, around 80% of them appearing once. The chain combines TRBV7-2 with TRBJ2-1, with 7 bases lining up with TRBD2. The sequenced material came from peripheral blood. This TCR came from a middle-aged man with acute or convalescent COVID-19. CDR3 in amino acids: CASSPPGVAGYNEQFF. In nucleotides, the CDR3 is TGTGCCAGCAGCCCACCTGGAGTAGCGGGTTACAATGAGCAGTTCTTC.